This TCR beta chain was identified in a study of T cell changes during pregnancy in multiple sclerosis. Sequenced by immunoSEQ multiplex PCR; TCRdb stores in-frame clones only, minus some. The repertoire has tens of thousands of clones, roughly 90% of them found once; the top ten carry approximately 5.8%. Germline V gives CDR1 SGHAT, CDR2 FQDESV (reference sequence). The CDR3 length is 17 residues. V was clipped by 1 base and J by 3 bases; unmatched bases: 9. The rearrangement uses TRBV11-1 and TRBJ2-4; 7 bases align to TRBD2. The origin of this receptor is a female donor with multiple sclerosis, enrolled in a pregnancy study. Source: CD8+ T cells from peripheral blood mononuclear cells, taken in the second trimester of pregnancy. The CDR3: CASSLGREYLDKNIQYF. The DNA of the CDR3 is TGTGCCAGCAGCTTAGGGCGGGAGTATCTTGACAAAAACATTCAGTACTTC.